The rows below give T cell receptor beta chains drawn from one sample of a study of blood T cell repertoires in COVID-19. The table came from immunoSEQ multiplex PCR; TCRdb's copy has only in-frame clones and leaves some out. There are more than 110,000 clones in the sample; under 90% occur only once, and 40% to 55% lies in the top ten. Input material: peripheral blood. The receptors stem from a human donor in a cohort sampled during active COVID-19. Each CDR3 is given without its conserved first and last residue. Clone size appears in some rows only: once, few, many, or a class for an expanded clone.

>TRBV11-3|.|TRBJ1-2
ASSPRTGYGFNYGYT
>TRBV7-9|.|TRBJ2-3
ASSLAKDTQY
>TRBV6-5|.|TRBJ2-7
ASRKQGAYEQY
>TRBV21-1|once|TRBJ2-3
ASSKVGVAGGPGTQY
>TRBV11-3|.|TRBJ1-2
ASSLGTPGGYGYT
>TRBV6-5|.|TRBJ1-1
ASSYNRAEMNTEAF
>TRBV10-3|.|TRBJ2-5
AISEARDRSRETQY
>TRBV4-1|.|TRBJ1-2
ASSQGPGASYGYT
>TRBV5-1|.|TRBJ1-1
ASSSRGENTEAF
>TRBV14|once|TRBJ1-1
ASSPLRLSGGLNTEAF
>TRBV5-1|.|TRBJ2-3
ASSLGGQGLTDTQY
>TRBV28|few|TRBJ2-3
ASSLKSSGKKY
>TRBV7-9|.|TRBJ1-6
ASSSTDREGSPLH
>TRBV7-8|.|TRBJ1-1
ASSLGGGTEAF
>TRBV29-1|.|TRBJ2-7
SVKFQGGSYEQY
>TRBV4-2|.|TRBJ1-1
ASSQDTRQEWEMNTEAF
>TRBV19|.|TRBJ1-1
ASRPGQGRRDTEAF
>TRBV6-1|.|TRBJ2-7
ASSELFSPYEQY
>TRBV6-2/TRBV6-3|few|TRBJ2-2
ASSPTSGRVGELF
>TRBV18|.|TRBJ1-4
ASSPTDVRGGEKLF
>TRBV15|.|TRBJ2-3
ATSETAARTDTQY
>TRBV5-1|.|TRBJ1-2
ASSPEAGQGALGYGYT
>TRBV13|.|TRBJ2-5
ASSRTGSRETQY
>TRBV7-3|.|TRBJ1-6
ASSLTGGHSPLH
>TRBV7-3|.|TRBJ2-1
ASSPTAGSYNEQF
>TRBV6-6|once|TRBJ2-5
ASSFPLGAGETQY
>TRBV9|.|TRBJ1-1
ASSAPPGGTAENTEAF
>TRBV19|.|TRBJ1-1
ASSIRRGAPSTEAF
>TRBV19|.|TRBJ1-5
ASSINNNQPQH
>TRBV5-6|.|TRBJ1-4
ASSLGRGNEKLF
>TRBV5-1|.|TRBJ2-6
ASSLGAQAGANVLT
>TRBV10-3|.|TRBJ1-2
AISYRDLDYGYT
>TRBV5-5|.|TRBJ2-1
ASSLGTGFNEQF
>TRBV24-1|once|TRBJ2-1
ATSAPRGVPF
>TRBV6-2/TRBV6-3|.|TRBJ1-5
ASSYSSGQDSQPQH
>TRBV19|few|TRBJ2-7
ASSIRWGQGSYEQY
>TRBV5-6|.|TRBJ1-1
ASSFNRNTEAF